These 14 T cell receptor beta chains were sequenced from one sample in a study of T cell responses to AZD1222 COVID-19 vaccine. Clones were read by immunoSEQ multiplex PCR, and TCRdb kept only the in-frame ones, dropping some. The sample includes around 140,000 clones, 85% of them seen just once. Here the sequenced sample was peripheral blood, taken 28 days after the second dose of the MenACWY control vaccine. The receptor set was obtained from an adult who received the MenACWY meningococcal vaccine as a control.

This clone appeared once. J is TRBJ2-1 and V is TRBV5-1, with a weak D call TRBD2 (5 bases). Looked up from germline, CDR1 is SGHRS and CDR2 is YFSETQ. CDR3 length: 17 amino acids. Trimming shortened V by 5 bases and J by 0 bases, and 18 bases separated the two germline ends. The CDR3 reads CASSVGPGAGSYNEQFF. The CDR3 DNA follows: TGCGCCAGCAGTGTTGGGCCGGGTGCGGGCTCCTACAATGAGCAGTTCTTC.

J is TRBJ2-1 and V is TRBV24-1; the match to TRBD2 covers 9 bases. This CDR3 has 15 residues. The V gene end was trimmed by 4 bases and the J gene end by 6 bases; junction bases not matched to a gene: 6. Germline-derived CDR1 and CDR2 are KGHDR and SFDVKD. CDR3: CATSDLAGAANEQFF. In nucleotides, the CDR3 is TGTGCCACCAGTGACTTAGCGGGAGCGGCCAATGAGCAGTTCTTC.

The chain joins TRBV9 to TRBJ1-3, with D unclear. V lost 0 bases to trimming and J lost 0 bases, with 7 bases between them. The CDR3 has 15 residues. Germline CDR1 SGDLS, CDR2 YYNGEE. CDR3 DNA: TGTGCCAGCAGCGTAGGCCCCAGCTCTGGAAACACCATATATTTT. Its translation: CASSVGPSSGNTIYF.

The chain carries TRBV5-1 and TRBJ1-1; D is perhaps TRBD1 (5 bases). Trimming removed 0 bases from V and 1 base from J, with 7 bases in between. The CDR3 loop spans 14 amino acids. Germline V gene lookup returns CDR1 SGHRS and CDR2 YFSETQ. The CDR3 coding sequence is TGCGCCAGCAGCTTGGGGGGCCCGAACACTGAAGCTTTCTTT. Its protein is CASSLGGPNTEAFF.

This chain joins TRBV6-2 or TRBV6-3 and TRBJ2-3, with D unresolved. Trimming removed 2 bases from V and 4 bases from J, with 7 bases in between. Germline V CDR1 and CDR2: MNHEY, SVGEGT. This CDR3 region has 13 residues. The CDR3 coding sequence is TGTGCCAGCAGTTACAAGTTTTCAGATACGCAGTATTTT. Translating gives CASSYKFSDTQYF.

The chain couples TRBV11-3 to TRBJ1-3; D possibly corresponds to TRBD1 (5 bases). This CDR3 is built from 14 residues. CDR1 and CDR2 (germline): SGHNT, YENEEA. V was shortened by 5 bases and J by 0 bases, with 8 bases between the two germline ends. CDR3 nucleotides: TGTGCCAGCAGCCCGACAGTCTCTGGAAACACCATATATTTT. Translating it yields CASSPTVSGNTIYF.

This chain connects TRBV5-1 to TRBJ2-7, with a weak D call TRBD1 (5 bases). This CDR3 region has 15 residues. The V gene's germline CDR1 is SGHRS and CDR2 YFSETQ. Trimming pared 3 bases from V and 0 bases from J, leaving 13 bases between. In nucleotides, the CDR3 is TGCGCCAGCAGCTCAACAGGTTACTACTCCTACGAGCAGTACTTC. This translates into CASSSTGYYSYEQYF.

This chain uses TRBV7-2 with TRBJ2-3; D ambiguous. In germline, CDR1 is SGHTA, CDR2 FQGNSA. The CDR3 consists of 14 residues. The germline V and J ends were trimmed by 1 base and 2 bases, with 7 bases remaining between them. The CDR3 nucleotides read TGTGCCAGCAGCTTAGTGCCCCACACAGATACGCAGTATTTT. Encoded protein: CASSLVPHTDTQYF.

This clone was found once. V is TRBV7-8 and J is TRBJ1-1, with a weak D call TRBD1 (5 bases). The CDR3 sequence is 16 residues long. In germline, CDR1 is SGHVS, CDR2 FQNEAQ. Between the trimmed V and J ends, which lost 5 bases and 2 bases, there was a span of 18 bases. This chain's CDR3 is CASSPRGEGRNTEAFF. Here the CDR3 DNA reads TGTGCCAGCAGCCCCCGGGGGGAGGGGCGAAACACTGAAGCTTTCTTT.

The chain combines TRBV5-5 with TRBJ1-1; 7 nucleotides line up with TRBD1. CDR1 is SGHKS, CDR2 YYEKEE, per germline (reference sequence). The CDR3 loop spans 14 amino acids. V was pared by 1 base and J by 10 bases, with 10 bases of the junction left unmatched. The CDR3 loop reads CASSLYTTTGTAFF. DNA of the CDR3: TGTGCCAGCAGCTTGTACACGACGACAGGGACAGCTTTCTTT.

V usage is TRBV7-2 and J usage is TRBJ2-1; 12 positions agree with TRBD2. Germline V CDR1 and CDR2: SGHTA, FQGNSA. The CDR3 consists of 19 residues. Losses at the gene ends were 1 base for V and 9 bases for J; bases not matched to a gene: 16. CDR3 region: CASSLDWAFRLAGEVEQFF. In DNA form, the CDR3 reads TGTGCCAGCAGCTTAGACTGGGCTTTCCGACTAGCGGGGGAGGTTGAGCAGTTCTTC.

This chain links TRBV11-2 with TRBJ2-3; 7 nucleotides line up with TRBD2. V shed 6 bases, J shed 0 bases, and the junction held 12 bases outside the gene matches. The germline CDR1 and CDR2 sequences are SGHAT and FQNNGV. The CDR3 has 17 residues. This CDR3 reads CASRVYGGVVSTDTQYF. In DNA form, the CDR3 reads TGTGCCAGCAGGGTTTATGGGGGGGTGGTTAGCACAGATACGCAGTATTTT.

The chain employs TRBV15 and TRBJ2-1; TRBD2 agrees at 10 bases. V lost 2 bases to trimming and J lost 6 bases; unmatched junction nucleotides: 7. CDR1 and CDR2 (germline): LNHNV, YYDKDF (reference sequence). This CDR3 contains 16 residues. DNA of the CDR3: TGTGCCACCAGCAGAATACTAGCGGGGTCGGTCAATGAGCAGTTCTTC. Translated, it gives CATSRILAGSVNEQFF. The entire variable domain, with the rest obtained from reference TRBV15 and TRBJ2-1, is as follows: DAMVIQNPRYQVTQFGKPVTLSCSQTLNHNVMYWYQQKSSQAPKLLFHYYDKDFNNEADTPDNFQSRRPNTSFCFLDIRSPGLGDTAMYLCATSRILAGSVNEQFFGPGTRLTVL.

Only one count was recorded for this clone. The chain links TRBV28 to TRBJ1-4; D remains ambiguous. V lost 4 bases, J lost 0 bases, and 9 bases lay in between. The CDR3 consists of 15 residues. CDR1 MDHEN and CDR2 SYDVKM come from the germline V gene. CDR3 DNA sequence: TGTGCCAGCAGTTCCGGACGTGCAACTAATGAAAAACTGTTTTTT. This translates into CASSSGRATNEKLFF.